This TCR beta chain was captured in a study of cytomegalovirus exposure and HLA in healthy donors. Findings and caveats of the study: Presence/absence analysis assumed near-uniform sequencing depth across donors.

Germline CDR1 reads LNHNV; CDR2 reads YYDKDF (reference sequence). J lost 2 bases, V lost 3 bases, and 1 base had no gene match. This CDR3 is 15 amino acids long. A multiplex PCR was run with 60 Vbeta primers and 13 Jbeta primers. Using immunoSEQ multiplex PCR, the repertoire was profiled, and TCRdb retains in-frame clones only, with some absent. This repertoire shows about 200,000 clones, around 75% found once; its top ten account for approximately 0.39%. Remarks on this clone: As yet, its antigen is unknown.

This chain links TRBV15 with TRBJ2-1, with 10 bases aligning to TRBD1. The TCR sequence derives from a male donor in good health and CMV-seropositive. What was sequenced was PBMCs. For the CDR3, the DNA is TGTGCCACCAGCAGGGGACAGGGGACCTACAATGAGCAGTTCTTC. Its translation is CATSRGQGTYNEQFF.